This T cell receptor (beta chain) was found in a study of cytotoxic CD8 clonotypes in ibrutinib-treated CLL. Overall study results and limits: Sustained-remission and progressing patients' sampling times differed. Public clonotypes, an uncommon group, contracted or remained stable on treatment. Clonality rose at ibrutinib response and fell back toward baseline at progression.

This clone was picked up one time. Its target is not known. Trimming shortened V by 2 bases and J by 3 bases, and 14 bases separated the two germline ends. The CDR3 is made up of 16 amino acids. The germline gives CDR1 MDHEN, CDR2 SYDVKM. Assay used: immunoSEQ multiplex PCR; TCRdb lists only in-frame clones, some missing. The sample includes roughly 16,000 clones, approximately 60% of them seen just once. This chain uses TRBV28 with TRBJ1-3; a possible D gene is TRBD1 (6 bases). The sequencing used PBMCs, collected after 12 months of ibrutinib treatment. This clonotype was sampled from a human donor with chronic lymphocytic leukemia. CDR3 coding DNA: TGTGCCAGCAGTTTAGAGCCACAGGGACATGGAAACACCATATATTTT. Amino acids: CASSLEPQGHGNTIYF.